A single sample gave rise to the 32 T cell receptor beta chains below, sequenced in a study of cytomegalovirus exposure and HLA in healthy donors. Vbeta (60) and Jbeta (13) primers were used in the PCR. Some clones are missing from TCRdb's copy, which holds only in-frame ones; the method was immunoSEQ multiplex PCR. Of 150,000 to 200,000 clones listed, roughly four fifths are singletons. The sequenced material came from PBMCs. All receptors come from a woman aged 35 to 49 in good health and CMV-seronegative.

The genes are TRBV15 and TRBJ2-7; 11 nucleotides line up with TRBD1. Trimming took 3 bases from V and 1 from J; bases not matched to a gene: 14. CDR1 and CDR2 (germline): LNHNV, YYDKDF (reference sequence). The CDR3 is made up of 19 amino acids. The DNA for the CDR3 is TGTGCCACCAGCAGTACCGAGGACAGGGGGCGCGGTTGGTCCTACGAGCAGTACTTC. This encodes CATSSTEDRGRGWSYEQYF.

This clone occurred a few times. The V and J genes are TRBV6-5 and TRBJ1-1; 7 bases line up with TRBD1. The CDR3 contains 15 residues. V was pared by 4 bases and J by 4 bases, with 9 bases of the junction left unmatched. Germline V gene sequence: CDR1 MNHEY, CDR2 SVGAGI. The CDR3 DNA follows: TGTGCCAGCAGTTTAGACAGGGATGTTAGCACTGAAGCTTTCTTT. Translated: CASSLDRDVSTEAFF.

V gene TRBV6-5 combines with J gene TRBJ1-4; 9 nucleotides match TRBD1. The CDR3 covers 16 residues. CDR1 and CDR2 from the germline V gene are MNHEY and SVGAGI. The V gene end was trimmed by 2 bases and the J gene end by 4 bases; junction bases not matched to a gene: 5. The CDR3 DNA is TGTGCCAGCAGTTACGGTTCGGGACAGGGTAATGAAAAACTGTTTTTT. Encoded protein: CASSYGSGQGNEKLFF.

The chain combines TRBV6-1 with TRBJ2-3; tentatively, D is TRBD2 (5 bases). CDR1 and CDR2 (germline): MNHNS, SASEGT. V was clipped by 4 bases and J by 4 bases, with 9 bases between them. This CDR3 comprises 13 residues. The CDR3 protein is CASSAGRADTQYF. The CDR3 DNA sequence: TGTGCCAGCAGTGCCGGGCGGGCAGATACGCAGTATTTT.

In the case of this clone: The same CDR3 also results from other DNA sequences found in this sample. The chain joins TRBV28 to TRBJ2-7, with D possibly TRBD2 on 5 matching bases. The CDR3 is 13 amino acids. CDR1 MDHEN and CDR2 SYDVKM come from the germline V gene. Between the trimmed V and J ends, which lost 2 bases and 0 bases, there was a span of 5 bases. CDR3 nucleotides: TGTGCCAGCAGTTTAGGAGGCTCCTACGAGCAGTACTTC. Protein: CASSLGGSYEQYF.

The rearrangement joins TRBV28 to TRBJ1-2, with D tentatively TRBD1 (6 bases). Germline V gene sequence: CDR1 MDHEN, CDR2 SYDVKM. V shed 4 bases and J shed 4 bases, with 19 bases lying between them. The CDR3 runs to 16 residues. Written as DNA, the CDR3 is TGTGCCAGCAGTTGGTCGGGGGGCTTCAAGGGCTATGGCTACACCTTC. Amino acid sequence: CASSWSGGFKGYGYTF.

This clone has only a few counts. The chain employs TRBV19 and TRBJ1-2; D is perhaps TRBD1 (6 bases). CDR1 is LNHDA and CDR2 is SQIVND in the germline V gene (reference sequence). The CDR3 consists of 19 residues. The V and J ends lost 5 bases and 2 bases respectively, with 27 bases between them. The CDR3, as DNA: TGTGCCAGTAGTGACCAACACCTCAGGGGAGAGGGAATGAACTATGGCTACACCTTC. This encodes CASSDQHLRGEGMNYGYTF.

The chain combines TRBV30 with TRBJ1-2; no definite D call. The germline V gene encodes CDR1 GTSNPN and CDR2 SVGIG (reference sequence). The CDR3 spans 11 residues. V lost 1 base and J 8 bases, leaving 8 bases between the germline ends. The CDR3: CAWSGGHGYTF. CDR3 bases: TGTGCCTGGAGTGGAGGGCACGGCTACACCTTC.

J is TRBJ1-3 and V is TRBV2, with D tentatively TRBD1 (6 bases). The CDR3 extends over 15 amino acids. The V gene's germline CDR1 is SNHLY and CDR2 FYNNEI. Trimming removed 4 bases from V and 3 bases from J, with 13 bases in between. The CDR3 region has the DNA TGTGCCAGCAGTGGCGAGACAGGTTATGGAAACACCATATATTTT. Protein sequence: CASSGETGYGNTIYF.

This chain links TRBV11-2 with TRBJ1-4; 9 positions agree with TRBD1. J was trimmed by 11 bases and V by 3 bases; bases with no gene match: 10. CDR3 size: 15 residues. The germline CDR1 and CDR2 sequences are SGHAT and FQNNGV. CDR3 amino acids: CASSFTGGRVDKLFF. CDR3 bases: TGTGCCAGCAGCTTTACAGGGGGCAGAGTCGATAAACTGTTTTTT.

The J gene is TRBJ1-1, the V gene TRBV28, with D uncertain. Trimming removed 6 bases at V and 6 bases at J, with 11 bases between. The CDR3 covers 12 residues. The germline gives CDR1 MDHEN, CDR2 SYDVKM. CDR3 coding DNA: TGTGCCAGCAGAGTGGACTCTCCTGAAGCTTTCTTT. The encoded protein is CASRVDSPEAFF.

This chain joins TRBV11-2 and TRBJ1-2, with D tentatively TRBD1 (6 bases). The CDR3 covers 13 residues. Germline CDR1 SGHAT, CDR2 FQNNGV. V was clipped by 5 bases and J by 5 bases, with 12 bases between them. The DNA for the CDR3 is TGTGCCAGCAGCCCCCGGACAGAGTATGGCTACACCTTC. Encoded protein: CASSPRTEYGYTF.

The rearrangement links TRBV2 to TRBJ2-3; TRBD2 matches 7 bases. Germline CDR1 SNHLY, CDR2 FYNNEI. V lost 3 bases to trimming and J lost 5 bases; unmatched junction nucleotides: 11. This CDR3 contains 16 residues. The CDR3 is CASSEIGAGEVDTQYF. The CDR3 nucleotides read TGTGCCAGCAGTGAGATTGGGGCGGGAGAAGTAGATACGCAGTATTTT.

The chain employs TRBV18 and TRBJ1-4; 8 bases align to TRBD1. Trimming cost V 6 bases and J 6 bases; bases outside gene matches: 9. This CDR3 has 15 residues. Germline V gene lookup returns CDR1 KGHSH and CDR2 LQKENI. This CDR3 is CASSPGQAGDEKLFF. In DNA, the CDR3 is TGTGCCAGCTCGCCGGGACAGGCGGGAGATGAAAAACTGTTTTTT.

The genes are TRBV2 and TRBJ2-1, with 9 bases that match TRBD2. The CDR3 loop spans 14 amino acids. Trimming cost V 5 bases and J 5 bases; bases outside gene matches: 4. CDR1 and CDR2 from the germline V gene are SNHLY and FYNNEI. The CDR3 here is CASSWTSANNEQFF. DNA of the CDR3: TGTGCCAGCAGTTGGACTAGCGCTAACAATGAGCAGTTCTTC.

The chain recombines TRBV5-4 with TRBJ2-5, with D tentatively TRBD1 (6 bases). This CDR3 comprises 16 residues. V was shortened by 4 bases and J by 5 bases, with 21 bases between the two germline ends. CDR1 is SGHNT and CDR2 is YYREEE in the germline V gene (reference sequence). CDR3 nucleotides: TGTGCCAGCAGCCTGACCGGGACACTGAGTACCGAGACCCAGTACTTC. Encoded protein: CASSLTGTLSTETQYF.

The rearrangement uses TRBV5-4 and TRBJ1-5; D gene uncertain. Germline CDR1 and CDR2: SGHNT and YYREEE (reference sequence). The CDR3 covers 16 residues. Trimming left V 2 bases short and J 4 bases short, with 16 bases between. The CDR3 protein is CASSFTGKDENQPQHF. The CDR3 DNA is TGTGCCAGCAGCTTTACGGGAAAAGACGAAAATCAGCCCCAGCATTTT.

The genes are TRBV11-2 and TRBJ2-1; TRBD2 matches 11 bases. V shed 5 bases, J shed 3 bases, and the junction held 3 bases outside the gene matches. Looked up from germline, CDR1 is SGHAT and CDR2 is FQNNGV. This CDR3 is built from 15 residues. CDR3 loop: CASSDGLAGYNEQFF. CDR3 nucleotide sequence: TGTGCCAGCAGCGACGGACTAGCGGGCTACAATGAGCAGTTCTTC.

The chain couples TRBV28 to TRBJ1-1; 8 positions match TRBD1. The CDR3 covers 15 residues. Germline V gives CDR1 MDHEN, CDR2 SYDVKM. Germline trimming cut 5 bases from V and 1 base from J; bases unmatched to any gene: 6. CDR3 amino acids: CASSQGAGKNTEAFF. The CDR3, as DNA: TGTGCCAGCAGTCAGGGGGCCGGAAAGAACACTGAAGCTTTCTTT. Looking up the rest from reference TRBV28 and TRBJ1-1 gives the full variable domain: DVKVTQSSRYLVKRTGEKVFLECVQDMDHENMFWYRQDPGLGLRLIYFSYDVKMKEKGDIPEGYSVSREKKERFSLILESASTNQTSMYLCASSQGAGKNTEAFFGQGTRLTVV.

The V call is TRBV10-3, the J call TRBJ2-7; TRBD1 matches 9 bases. The CDR3 has 13 amino acids. V was clipped by 2 bases and J by 4 bases; unmatched bases: 0. CDR1 is ENHRY and CDR2 is SYGVKD in the germline V gene. The CDR3 spells CAISEGQGYEQYF. As DNA, the CDR3 is TGTGCCATCAGTGAGGGACAGGGGTACGAGCAGTACTTC.

This chain joins TRBV5-4 and TRBJ2-2; 9 bases are a match to TRBD2. Germline loops: CDR1 SGHNT, CDR2 YYREEE (reference sequence). The CDR3 has 15 residues. Losses at the gene ends were 2 bases for V and 6 bases for J; bases not matched to a gene: 5. In DNA form, the CDR3 reads TGTGCCAGCAGCTTCGCGGGAGGGCCTCCCGGGGAGCTGTTTTTT. This codes for CASSFAGGPPGELFF.

This chain uses TRBV7-2 with TRBJ2-3; the D gene is possibly TRBD1 (5 bases). Germline CDR1 reads SGHTA; CDR2 reads FQGNSA. The V end was cut by 5 bases, the J end by 6 bases, with 18 bases between. The length of the CDR3 is 15 residues. The CDR3 nucleotides read TGTGCCAGCAGCCCACAGGTGGGCCCCCAGGATACGCAGTATTTT. Amino acid sequence: CASSPQVGPQDTQYF.

The rearrangement joins TRBV7-9 to TRBJ2-5, with D possibly matching TRBD1 (5 bases). V was clipped by 5 bases and J by 3 bases, with 22 bases between them. Germline V gene data show CDR1 as SEHNR and CDR2 as FQNEAQ (reference sequence). This CDR3 is built from 17 residues. CDR3: CASSARPPGREKETQYF. In DNA form, the CDR3 reads TGTGCCAGCAGCGCCCGTCCCCCGGGCAGGGAAAAAGAGACCCAGTACTTC.

V and J are TRBV7-2 and TRBJ2-7; D not certain. The germline V gene has CDR1 SGHTA and CDR2 FQGNSA. V lost 5 bases, J lost 1 base, and 15 bases lay in between. This CDR3 contains 15 residues. In nucleotides, the CDR3 is TGTGCCAGCAGCCCCGGGTGGTCTTTGTCCTACGAGCAGTACTTC. It codes for CASSPGWSLSYEQYF.

The gene calls are TRBV6-1 and TRBJ1-2, with 9 bases aligning to TRBD1. This CDR3 is 14 amino acids long. V lost 4 bases, J lost 8 bases, and 8 bases stayed unmatched. The germline gives CDR1 MNHNS, CDR2 SASEGT. The CDR3 loop reads CASSVPDRGKGYTF. CDR3 sequence (DNA): TGTGCCAGCAGTGTCCCGGACAGGGGTAAGGGCTACACCTTC.

J is TRBJ2-7 and V is TRBV28; D gene unclear. CDR3 length: 12 residues. Trimming cost V 5 bases and J 6 bases, with 11 bases left between them. In germline, CDR1 is MDHEN, CDR2 SYDVKM. The CDR3 bases are TGTGCCAGCAGTCCCACTACCTCCGAGCAGTACTTC. Amino acid sequence: CASSPTTSEQYF.

The chain is built from TRBV7-9 and TRBJ1-2, with 10 bases lining up with TRBD1. V was pared by 5 bases and J by 0 bases, with 9 bases of the junction left unmatched. CDR1 and CDR2 from the germline V gene are SEHNR and FQNEAQ (reference sequence). The CDR3 sequence is 17 residues long. CDR3 nucleotides: TGTGCCAGCAGCCCCAGACAGGGGGCGTTTACTAACTATGGCTACACCTTC. It codes for CASSPRQGAFTNYGYTF.

V usage is TRBV30 and J usage is TRBJ1-1; D is perhaps TRBD1 (5 bases). Germline CDR1 reads GTSNPN; CDR2 reads SVGIG (reference sequence). CDR3 length equals 15 residues. V was cut by 7 bases and J by 5 bases, with 23 bases left in between. The DNA for the CDR3 is TGTGCCTTGGAGGTGTTGGGGGGGGAGGGGACTGAAGCTTTCTTT. This gives the protein CALEVLGGEGTEAFF.

This sequence joins TRBV5-1 and TRBJ2-1; D remains unclear. The CDR3 length is 15 residues. V was trimmed by 0 bases and J by 8 bases, leaving 15 bases between them. Germline CDR1 SGHRS, CDR2 YFSETQ. The CDR3 here is CASSLGLGHADEQFF. DNA of the CDR3: TGCGCCAGCAGCTTGGGATTAGGCCATGCGGATGAGCAGTTCTTC.

This rearrangement joins TRBV5-1 to TRBJ1-3, with 10 bases lining up with TRBD1. The CDR3 runs 16 residues. The germline V gene encodes CDR1 SGHRS and CDR2 YFSETQ. V was clipped by 2 bases and J by 4 bases; unmatched bases: 6. The chain's CDR3 is CASSLATGGYGNTIYF. The DNA of the CDR3 is TGCGCCAGCAGCTTAGCGACAGGGGGCTACGGAAACACCATATATTTT.

The chain couples TRBV2 to TRBJ2-7; D gene unclear. Looked up from germline, CDR1 is SNHLY and CDR2 is FYNNEI. Trimming pared 7 bases from V and 0 bases from J, leaving 10 bases between. The CDR3 is made up of 13 amino acids. In nucleotides, the CDR3 is TGTGCCAGCAATTGGGCCAACTCCTACGAGCAGTACTTC. It is translated as CASNWANSYEQYF.

The rearrangement links TRBV7-9 to TRBJ1-2, with a tentative D call TRBD1 (6 bases). CDR3 length: 13 amino acids. Germline lookup yields CDR1 SEHNR and CDR2 FQNEAQ (reference sequence). V lost 5 bases, J lost 2 bases, and 9 bases lay in between. The CDR3 sequence: CASSPGENYGYTF. CDR3 in DNA: TGTGCCAGCAGCCCAGGGGAGAACTATGGCTACACCTTC.